The clone carrying this T cell receptor (beta chain) appeared once. Sequencing used immunoSEQ multiplex PCR; TCRdb keeps in-frame clones, though not all of them. Of about 130,000 clones listed, approximately 90% are singletons. The sample is drawn from a study of cytomegalovirus exposure and HLA in healthy donors. Germline CDR1 SGHTA, CDR2 FQGNSA. Deletions cut 5 bases from V and 10 bases from J, with 18 bases between. This CDR3 comprises 15 residues. The clonotype comes from a woman aged 30 to 39 in good health and CMV-seropositive. The chain has TRBV7-2 and TRBJ1-6, with D possibly matching TRBD1 (5 bases). The specimen was PBMCs. The CDR3 loop is CASSKLPQGNSPLHF. The CDR3 DNA reads TGTGCCAGCAGCAAGCTCCCCCAGGGAAACTCACCCCTCCACTTT.